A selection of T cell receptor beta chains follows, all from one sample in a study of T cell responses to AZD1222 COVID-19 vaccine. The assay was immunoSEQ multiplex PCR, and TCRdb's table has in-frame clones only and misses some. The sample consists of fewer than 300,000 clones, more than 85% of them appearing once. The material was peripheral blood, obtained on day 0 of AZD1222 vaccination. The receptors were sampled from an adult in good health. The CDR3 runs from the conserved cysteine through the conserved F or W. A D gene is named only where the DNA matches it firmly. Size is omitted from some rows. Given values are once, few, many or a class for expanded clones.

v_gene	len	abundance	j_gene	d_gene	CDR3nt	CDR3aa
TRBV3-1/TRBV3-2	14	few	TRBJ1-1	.	TGTGCCAGCAGCCACCCGACAGGCAACACTGAAGCTTTCTTT	CASSHPTGNTEAFF
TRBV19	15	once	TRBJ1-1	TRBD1	TGTGCCAGTAGGGGAAGGGACAGGGGAGAGACTGAAGCTTTCTTT	CASRGRDRGETEAFF
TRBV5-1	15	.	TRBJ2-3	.	TGCGCCAGCAGCTTTTCGGACGCTAGCACAGATACGCAGTATTTT	CASSFSDASTDTQYF
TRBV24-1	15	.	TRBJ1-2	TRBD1	TGTGCCACCAGTGATGGAGGGACAGGGGAGGATGGCTACACCTTC	CATSDGGTGEDGYTF
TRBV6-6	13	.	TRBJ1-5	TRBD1	TGTGCCAGCGTAACAGGGGACGGTCAGCCCCAGCATTTT	CASVTGDGQPQHF
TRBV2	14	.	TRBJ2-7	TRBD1	TGTGCCAGCAGTGATACGGACAGGGCCCACGAGCAGTACTTC	CASSDTDRAHEQYF
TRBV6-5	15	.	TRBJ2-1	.	TGTGCCACCCTTCAGCGGACTTCCACCTCCAATGAGCAGTTCTTC	CATLQRTSTSNEQFF
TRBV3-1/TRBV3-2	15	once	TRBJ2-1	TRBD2	TGTGCCAGCAGCCAAGGACTAGCGGGGGGCTATGAGCAGTTCTTC	CASSQGLAGGYEQFF
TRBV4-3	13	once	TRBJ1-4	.	TGCGCCAGCGGAATTGGGCGTAATGAAAAACTGTTTTTT	CASGIGRNEKLFF
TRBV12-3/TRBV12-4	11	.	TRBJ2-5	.	TGTGCCAGCAGTCCCAGTGGGACCCAGTACTTC	CASSPSGTQYF
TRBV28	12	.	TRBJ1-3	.	TGTGCCAGCAGCCCCCAGAGAAACACCATATATTTT	CASSPQRNTIYF
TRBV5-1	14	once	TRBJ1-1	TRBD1	TGCGCCAGCACCCCTAACAGGGGGCGCACTGAAGCTTTCTTT	CASTPNRGRTEAFF
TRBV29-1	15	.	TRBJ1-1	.	TGCAGCGTTACGAATTCCGGGACGGTGAACACTGAAGCTTTCTTT	CSVTNSGTVNTEAFF
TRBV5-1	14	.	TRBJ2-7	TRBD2	TGCGCCAGCAGCCCCGGACGGGGGGCCTACGAGCAGTACTTC	CASSPGRGAYEQYF
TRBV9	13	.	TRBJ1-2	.	TGTGCCAGCAGCGTCACAGGGAACTATGGCTACACCTTC	CASSVTGNYGYTF
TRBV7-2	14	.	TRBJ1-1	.	TGTGCCAGCAGCTTAGCGACCAGGAACACTGAAGCTTTCTTT	CASSLATRNTEAFF
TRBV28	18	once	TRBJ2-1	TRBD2	TGTGCCAGCAGTCCATGGTCAGGAAGCGGGGGACCCTACAATGAGCAGTTCTTC	CASSPWSGSGGPYNEQFF
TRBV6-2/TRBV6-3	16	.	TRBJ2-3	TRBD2	TGTGCCAGCAGTGTCCAGGGACTAGATATCGCAGATACGCAGTATTTT	CASSVQGLDIADTQYF
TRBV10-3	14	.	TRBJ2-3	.	TGTGCCATCAGTGGCGGGAAAGAAAAGGATACGCAGTATTTT	CAISGGKEKDTQYF
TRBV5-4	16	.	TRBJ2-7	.	TGTGCCAGCAGCCCCGTGGGAGGCGGGGCCACCTACGAGCAGTACTTC	CASSPVGGGATYEQYF
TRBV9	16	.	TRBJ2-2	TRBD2	TGTGCCAGCAGCGTAGGTGGAGCGGGACGAACCGGGGAGCTGTTTTTT	CASSVGGAGRTGELFF
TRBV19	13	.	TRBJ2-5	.	TGTGCCAGTAGTACCAATAAGTTAGAGACCCAGTACTTC	CASSTNKLETQYF
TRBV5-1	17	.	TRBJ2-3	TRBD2	TGCGCCAGCAGCTCGGTCGCGGGAGGCTCGCCCCCCGATACGCAGTATTTT	CASSSVAGGSPPDTQYF
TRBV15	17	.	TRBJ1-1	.	TGTGCCACCAGCAGAGCCGGTTTGGCAGAACGAAACACTGAAGCTTTCTTT	CATSRAGLAERNTEAFF
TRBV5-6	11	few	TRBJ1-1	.	TGTGCCAGCAGCCTGCGCCACGAAGCTTTCTTT	CASSLRHEAFF
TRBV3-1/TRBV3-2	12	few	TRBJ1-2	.	TGTGCCGGATCCCATGGAGGAACTGGCTACACCTTC	CAGSHGGTGYTF
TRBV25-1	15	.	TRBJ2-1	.	TGTGCCAGCAGTGAAGAGGGGTCTTCTTACAATGAGCAGTTCTTC	CASSEEGSSYNEQFF
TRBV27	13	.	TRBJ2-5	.	TGTGCCAGCAGTTTTATAGGCCAAGAGACCCAGTACTTC	CASSFIGQETQYF
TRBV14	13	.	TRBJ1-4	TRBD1	TGTGCCAGCAGCCAAGCAGGGGGGGGCACCCTGTTTTTT	CASSQAGGGTLFF
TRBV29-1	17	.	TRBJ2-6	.	TGCAGCGTTGAAACAGGCTTTAAAGGATCTGGGGCCAACGTCCTGACTTTC	CSVETGFKGSGANVLTF
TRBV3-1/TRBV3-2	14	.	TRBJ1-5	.	TGTGCCAGCAGCCGTTGGCAGGGGCAAAGGGCCCAGCATTTT	CASSRWQGQRAQHF
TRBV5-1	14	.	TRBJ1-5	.	TGCGCCAGCAGCTTGGGTCCGGGTAGCCAGCCCCAGCATTTT	CASSLGPGSQPQHF
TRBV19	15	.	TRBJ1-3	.	TGTGCCAGTAGTATCGCAGCGTCCTCTGGAAACACCATATATTTT	CASSIAASSGNTIYF
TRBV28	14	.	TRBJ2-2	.	TGTGCCAGCAGCCCGGCTAGCAATACCGGGGAGCTGTTTTTT	CASSPASNTGELFF
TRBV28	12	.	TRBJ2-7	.	TGTGCCAGCACCCCAAGGGTCCACGAGCAGTACTTC	CASTPRVHEQYF
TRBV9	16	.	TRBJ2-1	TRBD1	TGTGCCAGCAGCGTAGGGGGACAGGCGCCCTACAATGAGCAGTTCTTC	CASSVGGQAPYNEQFF
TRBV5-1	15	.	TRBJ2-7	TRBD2	TGCGCCAGCAGCCCGACGACTAGCGGCCTATACGAGCAGTACTTC	CASSPTTSGLYEQYF